This TCR beta chain was observed in a study of OX40 agonist ivuxolimab in advanced cancers. Using immunoSEQ multiplex PCR, the repertoire was profiled, and TCRdb retains in-frame clones only, with some absent. This table has 95,000 to 100,000 clones, approximately 83% appearing once. The CDR3 is made up of 14 amino acids. In germline, CDR1 is SGHNT, CDR2 YYREEE (reference sequence). V was shortened by 0 bases and J by 6 bases, with 9 bases between the two germline ends. The source of this sequence is an adult with an advanced solid tumor such as melanoma, head and neck, liver or kidney cancer. The material was CD4+ or CD8+ T cells sorted from blood, obtained in a trial of the OX40 agonist ivuxolimab. The chain couples TRBV5-4 to TRBJ2-2, with TRBD2 as a possible D gene (5 bases). The CDR3: CASSLDAGSGELFF. CDR3 DNA: TGTGCCAGCAGCTTGGATGCGGGCTCCGGGGAGCTGTTTTTT.